One sample yielded the 26 T cell receptor beta chains listed below, sequenced in a study of blood T cell repertoires in COVID-19. Assay used: immunoSEQ multiplex PCR; TCRdb lists only in-frame clones, some missing. This sample has 200,000 or so clones, with more than 80% found just once. Sequencing was performed on peripheral blood. These receptors all stem from a man aged 30-40 years with COVID-19, enrolled during active disease.

The chain joins TRBV7-2 to TRBJ2-7; tentatively, D is TRBD2 (7 bases). The length of the CDR3 is 16 residues. Germline V lookup: CDR1 SGHTA, CDR2 FQGNSA. Trimming took 1 base from V and 7 from J, leaving 20 bases between them. CDR3 residues: CASSLVAAGAFGEQYF. The CDR3 nucleotides are TGTGCCAGCAGCTTAGTTGCGGCGGGGGCCTTTGGAGAGCAGTACTTC.

V gene TRBV5-4 combines with J gene TRBJ1-2; no definite D call. Germline CDR1 SGHNT, CDR2 YYREEE (reference sequence). The length of the CDR3 is 15 residues. V was pared by 1 base and J by 1 base, with 11 bases between. CDR3 protein: CASSLHGGLNYGYTF. In nucleotides, the CDR3 is TGTGCCAGCAGCTTGCACGGCGGGCTTAACTATGGCTACACCTTC.

This clone occurred a few times. The chain uses TRBV24-1 and TRBJ2-1; tentatively, D is TRBD1 (6 bases). Trimming pared 2 bases from V and 4 bases from J, leaving 17 bases between. This CDR3 has 17 residues. Germline V gene data show CDR1 as KGHDR and CDR2 as SFDVKD. The CDR3 sequence: CATSDSKTRGAYNEQFF. CDR3 coding DNA: TGTGCCACCAGTGATTCAAAGACCAGGGGAGCTTACAATGAGCAGTTCTTC.

The chain uses TRBV27 and TRBJ2-1, with D possibly TRBD2 on 6 matching bases. CDR3 size: 14 residues. Germline lookup yields CDR1 MNHEY and CDR2 SMNVEV (reference sequence). With 5 bases removed from V and 2 bases from J, the gap between germline ends came to 10 bases. In DNA, the CDR3 is TGTGCCAGCAGTAGGGGAGGTGCCTACAATGAGCAGTTCTTC. Amino acid sequence: CASSRGGAYNEQFF.

J is TRBJ2-7 and V is TRBV5-4; D is unresolved. The V end lost 4 bases, the J end lost 6 bases, and 11 bases lay between the germline ends. This CDR3 spans 12 amino acids. Germline loops: CDR1 SGHNT, CDR2 YYREEE (reference sequence). CDR3 nucleotides: TGTGCCAGCAGCCTTATGAGCCGCGAGCAGTACTTC. It codes for CASSLMSREQYF. The full variable domain, in which reference TRBV5-4 and TRBJ2-7 provide the parts outside the CDR3, is ETGVTQSPTHLIKTRGQQVTLRCSSQSGHNTVSWYQQALGQGPQFIFQYYREEENGRGNFPPRFSGLQFPNYSSELNVNALELDDSALYLCASSLMSREQYFGPGTRLTVT.

This clone occurred once. J is TRBJ2-1 and V is TRBV7-8, with 8 bases lining up with TRBD1. The trim removed 5 bases at V and 7 bases at J, leaving 13 bases unmatched. The CDR3 runs to 16 residues. Germline CDR1 SGHVS, CDR2 FQNEAQ. CDR3 region: CASSHVQGQGRNEQFF. DNA for the CDR3: TGTGCCAGCAGCCACGTCCAAGGACAGGGTAGGAATGAGCAGTTCTTC.

The chain recombines TRBV6-5 with TRBJ2-7, with 10 nucleotides matching TRBD2. Germline loops: CDR1 MNHEY, CDR2 SVGAGI. The CDR3 spans 14 residues. V shed 6 bases, J shed 6 bases, and the junction held 8 bases outside the gene matches. The CDR3, as DNA: TGTGCCAGCAGAATAAGCGGGGGGGCTGTCGAGCAGTACTTC. Its translation is CASRISGGAVEQYF.

In this sample, this clone turned up once. This rearrangement joins TRBV7-8 to TRBJ2-1, with D perhaps TRBD1 (5 bases). This CDR3 is built from 14 residues. CDR1 and CDR2 (germline): SGHVS, FQNEAQ. V lost 0 bases to trimming and J lost 6 bases, with 9 bases between them. CDR3 sequence reads: CASSLAPRANEQFF. The CDR3 nucleotides are TGTGCCAGCAGCTTAGCCCCCAGGGCCAATGAGCAGTTCTTC.

This clone was observed a single time. As DNA, the CDR3 is TGTGCCAGCAGGAGACGGGGAAGGATGAACACTGAAGCTTTCTTT. This translates into CASRRRGRMNTEAFF. V is TRBV7-8 and J is TRBJ1-1; D ambiguous. The CDR3 totals 15 residues. V was shortened by 6 bases and J by 0 bases, with 14 bases between the two germline ends. The V gene's germline CDR1 is SGHVS and CDR2 FQNEAQ.

The V call is TRBV5-1, the J call TRBJ1-2; D may be TRBD1 (5 bases). The CDR3 loop spans 14 amino acids. Germline assignment: CDR1 SGHRS and CDR2 YFSETQ. V lost 4 bases, J lost 8 bases, and 18 bases lay in between. As DNA, the CDR3 is TGCGCCAGCAGCGGGGCACTGACTTGGGGAGGCTACACCTTC. Residues: CASSGALTWGGYTF. The full variable domain, rest sourced from reference TRBV5-1 and TRBJ1-2, is KAGVTQTPRYLIKTRGQQVTLSCSPISGHRSVSWYQQTPGQGLQFLFEYFSETQRNKGNFPGRFSGRQFSNSRSEMNVSTLELGDSALYLCASSGALTWGGYTFGSGTRLTVV.

This chain uses TRBV5-4 with TRBJ1-2; 9 bases are shared with TRBD1. Germline lookup yields CDR1 SGHNT and CDR2 YYREEE (reference sequence). The CDR3 length is 15 residues. V was clipped by 0 bases and J by 4 bases; unmatched bases: 4. Here the CDR3 DNA reads TGTGCCAGCAGCTTGGGGGAGGACAGGGGCTATGGCTACACCTTC. Amino acids: CASSLGEDRGYGYTF. The complete variable domain, with remaining parts taken from reference TRBV5-4 and TRBJ1-2, reads ETGVTQSPTHLIKTRGQQVTLRCSSQSGHNTVSWYQQALGQGPQFIFQYYREEENGRGNFPPRFSGLQFPNYSSELNVNALELDDSALYLCASSLGEDRGYGYTFGSGTRLTVV.

The V gene is TRBV7-3, the J gene TRBJ2-7; a weak D match, TRBD2 (5 bases). CDR3 length equals 14 residues. CDR1 and CDR2 from the germline V gene are SGHTA and FQGTGA. With 0 bases removed from V and 12 bases from J, the gap between germline ends came to 18 bases. The CDR3 spells CASSLTVGGGLRYF. In DNA form, the CDR3 reads TGTGCCAGCAGCTTAACAGTCGGAGGCGGATTACGGTACTTC.

This rearrangement joins TRBV11-1 to TRBJ2-2; TRBD2 agrees at 7 bases. Germline loops: CDR1 SGHAT, CDR2 FQDESV (reference sequence). After removal of 5 bases from V and 5 bases from J, the junction contained 8 bases not matched to a gene. The CDR3 has 15 residues. CDR3 residues: CASSPLGGMTGELFF. The CDR3 bases are TGTGCCAGCAGCCCCCTGGGGGGGATGACCGGGGAGCTGTTTTTT.

This clone was recorded once. Other nucleotide sequences from this sample produce the same CDR3. The chain employs TRBV18 and TRBJ1-2; the match to TRBD1 covers 9 bases. Germline V CDR1 and CDR2: KGHSH, LQKENI. The CDR3 is made up of 13 amino acids. V lost 3 bases, J lost 8 bases, and 4 bases stayed unmatched. The chain's CDR3 is CASSPRTGEGYTF. The CDR3 region has the DNA TGTGCCAGCTCACCCCGGACAGGGGAAGGCTACACCTTC.

The CDR3 loop is CASSRDRGPTGELFF. The CDR3 DNA follows: TGTGCCAGCAGCCGGGACAGGGGGCCCACCGGGGAGCTGTTTTTT. This sequence joins TRBV27 and TRBJ2-2; 12 bases are a match to TRBD1. The CDR3 runs 15 residues. Germline V gene lookup returns CDR1 MNHEY and CDR2 SMNVEV (reference sequence). J lost 4 bases, V lost 6 bases, and 3 bases had no gene match.

This clone occurred a few times. The genes are TRBV11-3 and TRBJ2-7; D call uncertain. Trimming removed 6 bases from V and 2 bases from J, with 11 bases in between. Germline V gene data show CDR1 as SGHNT and CDR2 as YENEEA. The CDR3 contains 13 residues. The CDR3 DNA is TGTGCCAGCAGTCACGGGTCAGCCTACGAGCAGTACTTC. Its protein is CASSHGSAYEQYF. The full variable domain, rest sourced from reference TRBV11-3 and TRBJ2-7, is EAGVVQSPRYKIIEKKQPVAFWCNPISGHNTLYWYLQNLGQGPELLIRYENEEAVDDSQLPKDRFSAERLKGVDSTLKIQPAELGDSAVYLCASSHGSAYEQYFGPGTRLTVT.

The V and J genes are TRBV12-5 and TRBJ1-2; D unclear. The CDR3 loop spans 14 amino acids. The germline V gene encodes CDR1 LGHNT and CDR2 FRNRAP. The V and J ends lost 5 bases and 0 bases respectively, with 10 bases between them. The CDR3: CASGPHGANYGYTF. CDR3 DNA: TGTGCTAGTGGTCCCCACGGAGCTAACTATGGCTACACCTTC.

V usage is TRBV19 and J usage is TRBJ2-7; 9 bases map to TRBD1. Germline V CDR1 and CDR2: LNHDA, SQIVND (reference sequence). V shed 2 bases and J 6 bases; nucleotides not matched to a gene: 5. The CDR3 sequence is 14 residues long. The CDR3 here is CASSILDRGAEQYF. CDR3 DNA: TGTGCCAGTAGTATATTGGACAGGGGAGCCGAGCAGTACTTC.

This chain joins TRBV27 and TRBJ1-2, with TRBD1 matching over 7 bases. The germline V gene has CDR1 MNHEY and CDR2 SMNVEV (reference sequence). The CDR3 extends over 15 amino acids. With V trimmed by 6 bases and J by 8 bases, 15 bases remained unmatched. The CDR3 DNA follows: TGTGCCAGCAGACCCGTTGACAGGGATCTTTTGGGCTACACCTTC. This sequence encodes CASRPVDRDLLGYTF.

The chain couples TRBV5-4 to TRBJ2-3; 12 bases match TRBD1. After removal of 0 bases from V and 6 bases from J, the junction contained 5 bases not matched to a gene. Germline CDR1 reads SGHNT; CDR2 reads YYREEE (reference sequence). The CDR3 is 16 residues long. The CDR3 protein is CASSLAGQGAEDTQYF. The CDR3 DNA follows: TGTGCCAGCAGCTTGGCGGGACAGGGGGCGGAGGATACGCAGTATTTT.

The V gene is TRBV7-9, the J gene TRBJ2-2; D is uncertain. Trimming removed 5 bases at V and 4 bases at J, with 14 bases between. The CDR3 spans 15 residues. Germline V gene lookup returns CDR1 SEHNR and CDR2 FQNEAQ (reference sequence). CDR3 coding DNA: TGTGCCAGCAGCCCCTCTCACGGGTTCACCGGGGAGCTGTTTTTT. Protein product: CASSPSHGFTGELFF.

The chain carries TRBV5-1 and TRBJ2-2; D possibly corresponds to TRBD1 (6 bases). The ends were cut back, 2 bases at V and 0 bases at J, with 8 bases in the middle. The CDR3 is 15 residues long. Germline loops: CDR1 SGHRS, CDR2 YFSETQ. CDR3 region: CASSLQGPNTGELFF. DNA of the CDR3: TGCGCCAGCAGCTTACAGGGTCCGAACACCGGGGAGCTGTTTTTT.

The chain couples TRBV24-1 to TRBJ2-5, with D uncertain. The CDR3 is 13 amino acids. V shed 3 bases and J shed 0 bases, with 4 bases lying between them. Germline V gives CDR1 KGHDR, CDR2 SFDVKD. CDR3 loop: CATSDQYQETQYF. Here the CDR3 DNA reads TGTGCCACCAGTGATCAGTACCAAGAGACCCAGTACTTC.

The V and J genes are TRBV3-1 (or the pseudogene TRBV3-2) and TRBJ2-1; 9 positions agree with TRBD1. The CDR3 is 13 amino acids. Per germline, CDR1 LGHDT and CDR2 YNNKEL (reference sequence). V dropped 4 bases and J dropped 10; count of bases not matched to a gene: 5. CDR3 loop: CASSLGQGNEQFF. CDR3 nucleotides: TGTGCCAGCAGCCTGGGACAGGGAAACGAGCAGTTCTTC.

This sequence joins TRBV7-3 and TRBJ1-6; D unresolved. CDR1 and CDR2 (germline): SGHTA, FQGTGA. Trimming left V 3 bases short and J 10 bases short, with 16 bases between. CDR3 length: 15 residues. The CDR3 loop is CASSLSSGMGSPLHF. CDR3 nucleotides: TGTGCCAGCAGCTTGTCATCGGGGATGGGGTCACCCCTCCACTTT.

CDR3 protein: CASSLWGRDTQYF. In nucleotides, the CDR3 is TGTGCCAGCAGTTTATGGGGCCGAGATACGCAGTATTTT. The rearrangement links TRBV27 to TRBJ2-3, with a possible D match to TRBD1 (5 bases). V dropped 1 base and J dropped 5 bases, with 7 bases sitting between them. CDR1 MNHEY and CDR2 SMNVEV come from the germline V gene (reference sequence). CDR3 length: 13 amino acids.